The entry below gives a single T cell receptor (beta chain) sequence along with its context. The sample comes from a study of blood T cell repertoires in COVID-19. Study at large: Some COVID-19 samples were acute and others convalescent; all came from the United States, Italy and Spain. PBMCs, B-cell-depleted T cells, or T cells provided the cDNA or gDNA that made up the material.

Per the study methods: Estimation of nucleated cell counts was performed using reference gene primer amplification. Sequencing was performed with immunoSEQ multiplex PCR; in TCRdb, only in-frame clones are kept and a portion is missing. V and J calls and clone size come straight from that table; D and trimming were deduced from the DNA. This table has around 120,000 clones, about 85% appearing once. The CDR3 length is 14 residues. The V segment lost 5 bases and the J segment 3 bases; nucleotides outside the gene matches: 4. CDR1 is SEHNR and CDR2 is FQNEAQ in the germline V gene (reference sequence).

This sequence was found in a man between 65 and 80 years old with acute or convalescent COVID-19. Input material: peripheral blood. This chain uses TRBV7-9 with TRBJ2-3, with 8 bases that match TRBD2. The CDR3 here is CASSRGLVTDTQYF. CDR3 DNA: TGTGCCAGCAGCCGGGGACTAGTAACAGATACGCAGTATTTT.